The present T cell receptor (beta chain) was sequenced within a study of T cell responses to AZD1222 COVID-19 vaccine. Whole-study findings and limits: Females made up more of the donors, who were largely white British, and clonal diversity may have come out too low. Two AZD1222 doses significantly raised spike-specific TCR breadth and depth over controls.

CDR1 GTSNPN and CDR2 SVGIG come from the germline V gene (reference sequence). The length of the CDR3 is 15 residues. Losses at the gene ends were 0 bases for V and 5 bases for J; bases not matched to a gene: 6. Assay: immunoSEQ multiplex PCR; the TCRdb copy retains only in-frame clones and omits some. This sample has tens of thousands of clones, with about 92% found just once. Regarding this clone: Its antigen is unidentified.

The sequence was collected from an adult who received the AZD1222 COVID-19 vaccine. The J gene is TRBJ2-5, the V gene TRBV30, with 10 positions matching TRBD2. Sequencing used peripheral blood, obtained 28 days after the second AZD1222 dose. In DNA, the CDR3 is TGTGCCTGGAGTGTGGCTAGCGGGAGTTCCGAGACCCAGTACTTC. Translated, it gives CAWSVASGSSETQYF.